This T cell receptor beta chain was sequenced during a study of cytomegalovirus exposure and HLA in healthy donors. The germline V gene encodes CDR1 MNHEY and CDR2 SMNVEV (reference sequence). The CDR3 has 16 amino acids. J lost 8 bases, V lost 6 bases, and 15 bases had no gene match. Amplification used 60 Vbeta primers and 13 Jbeta primers. Method: immunoSEQ multiplex PCR; TCRdb's copy keeps in-frame clones and lacks some. The table lists 90,000 to 100,000 clones, 70% of them singletons. J is TRBJ2-1 and V is TRBV27, with TRBD2 identical over 8 bases. The TCR originated in a man aged 45 to 65 in good health and CMV-seronegative. Sequencing input: PBMCs. CDR3 loop: CASRPDEPSGFYEQFF. In DNA, the CDR3 is TGTGCCAGCAGACCAGATGAGCCTAGCGGGTTTTATGAGCAGTTCTTC.